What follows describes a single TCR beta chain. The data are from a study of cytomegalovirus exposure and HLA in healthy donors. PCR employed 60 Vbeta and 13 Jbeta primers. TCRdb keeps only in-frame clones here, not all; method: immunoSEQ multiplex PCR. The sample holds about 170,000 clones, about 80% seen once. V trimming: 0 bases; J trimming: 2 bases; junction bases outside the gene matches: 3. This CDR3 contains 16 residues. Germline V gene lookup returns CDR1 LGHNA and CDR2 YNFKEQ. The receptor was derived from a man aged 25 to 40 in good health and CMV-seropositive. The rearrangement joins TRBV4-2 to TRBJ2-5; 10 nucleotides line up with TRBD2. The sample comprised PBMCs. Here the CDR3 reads CASSQDPSGGQETQYF. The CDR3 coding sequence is TGTGCCAGCAGCCAAGATCCTAGCGGGGGTCAAGAGACCCAGTACTTC.